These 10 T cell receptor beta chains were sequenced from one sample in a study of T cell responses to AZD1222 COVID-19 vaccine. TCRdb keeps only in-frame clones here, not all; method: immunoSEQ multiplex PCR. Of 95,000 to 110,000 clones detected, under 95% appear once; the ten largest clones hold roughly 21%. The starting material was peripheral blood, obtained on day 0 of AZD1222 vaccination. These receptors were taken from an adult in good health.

CDR3 region: CASSVADRSPLRSNYGYTF. CDR3 in DNA: TGTGCCAGCAGCGTAGCAGACAGAAGCCCTCTACGCTCTAACTATGGCTACACCTTC. The genes are TRBV9 and TRBJ1-2, with D perhaps matching TRBD1 (5 bases). CDR1 and CDR2 from the germline V gene are SGDLS and YYNGEE. The CDR3 has 19 residues. Deletions cut 0 bases from V and 0 bases from J, with 21 bases between. Looking up the rest from reference TRBV9 and TRBJ1-2 gives the full variable domain: DSGVTQTPKHLITATGQRVTLRCSPRSGDLSVYWYQQSLDQGLQFLIQYYNGEERAKGNILERFSAQQFPDLHSELNLSSLELGDSALYFCASSVADRSPLRSNYGYTFGSGTRLTVV.

The CDR3 loop is CSVARGGVTTSYEQYF. In DNA, the CDR3 is TGCAGCGTTGCCCGAGGGGGGGTAACAACCTCCTACGAGCAGTACTTC. This chain connects TRBV29-1 to TRBJ2-7; maybe TRBD2 (7 bases). The germline gives CDR1 SQVTM, CDR2 ANQGSEA. The V and J ends lost 4 bases and 0 bases respectively, with 19 bases between them. The CDR3 is 16 amino acids.

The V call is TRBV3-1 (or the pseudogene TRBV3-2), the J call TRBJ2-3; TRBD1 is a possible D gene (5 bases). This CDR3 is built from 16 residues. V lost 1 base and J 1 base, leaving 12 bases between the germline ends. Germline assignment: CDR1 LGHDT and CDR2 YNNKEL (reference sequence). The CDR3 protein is CASSQGGSARTDTQYF. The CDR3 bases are TGTGCCAGCAGCCAAGGGGGCTCGGCACGCACAGATACGCAGTATTTT.

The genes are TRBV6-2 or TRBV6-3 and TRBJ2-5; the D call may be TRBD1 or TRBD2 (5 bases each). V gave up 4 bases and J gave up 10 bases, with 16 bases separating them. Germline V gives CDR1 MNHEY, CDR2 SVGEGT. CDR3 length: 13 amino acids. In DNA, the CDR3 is TGTGCCAGCAGTTTGCCGGGACCCCGGCTCCAGTACTTC. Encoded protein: CASSLPGPRLQYF.

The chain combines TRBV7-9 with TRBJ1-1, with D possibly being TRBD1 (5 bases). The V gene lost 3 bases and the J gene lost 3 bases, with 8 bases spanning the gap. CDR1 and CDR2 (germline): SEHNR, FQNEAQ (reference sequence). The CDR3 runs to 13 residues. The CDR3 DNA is TGTGCCAGCAGCTTCCCAGGGCACACTGAAGCTTTCTTT. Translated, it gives CASSFPGHTEAFF.

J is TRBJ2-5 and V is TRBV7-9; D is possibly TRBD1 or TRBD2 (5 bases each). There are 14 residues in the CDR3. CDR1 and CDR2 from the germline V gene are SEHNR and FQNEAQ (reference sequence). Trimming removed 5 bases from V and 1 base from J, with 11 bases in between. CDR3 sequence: CASSLGRTQETQYF. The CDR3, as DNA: TGTGCCAGCAGCCTGGGACGGACCCAAGAGACCCAGTACTTC.

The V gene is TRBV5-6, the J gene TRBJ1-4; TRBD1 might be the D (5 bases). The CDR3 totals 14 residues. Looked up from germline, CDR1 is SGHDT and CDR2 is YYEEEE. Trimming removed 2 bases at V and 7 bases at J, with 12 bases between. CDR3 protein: CASSLQGALEKLFF. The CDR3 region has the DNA TGTGCCAGCAGCTTACAAGGGGCGCTTGAAAAACTGTTTTTT.

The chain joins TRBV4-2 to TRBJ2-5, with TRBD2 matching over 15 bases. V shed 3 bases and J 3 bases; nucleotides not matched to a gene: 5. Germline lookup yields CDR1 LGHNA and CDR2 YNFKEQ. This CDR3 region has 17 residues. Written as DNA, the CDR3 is TGTGCCAGCAGCCACGGACTAGCGGGGGGGGAGAAAGAGACCCAGTACTTC. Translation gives CASSHGLAGGEKETQYF.

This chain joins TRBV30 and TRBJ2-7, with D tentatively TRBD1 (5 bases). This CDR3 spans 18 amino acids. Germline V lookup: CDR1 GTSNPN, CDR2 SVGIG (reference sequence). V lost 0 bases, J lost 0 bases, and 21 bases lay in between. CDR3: CAWSVYGALLRSSYEQYF. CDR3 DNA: TGTGCCTGGAGTGTTTATGGGGCCCTACTTAGGAGCTCCTACGAGCAGTACTTC.

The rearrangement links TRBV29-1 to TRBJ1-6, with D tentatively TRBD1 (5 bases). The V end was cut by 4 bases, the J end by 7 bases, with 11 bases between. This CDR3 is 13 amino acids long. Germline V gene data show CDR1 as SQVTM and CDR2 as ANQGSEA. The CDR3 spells CSVAGSRNSPLHF. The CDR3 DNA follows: TGCAGCGTTGCAGGGTCAAGAAATTCACCCCTCCACTTT.